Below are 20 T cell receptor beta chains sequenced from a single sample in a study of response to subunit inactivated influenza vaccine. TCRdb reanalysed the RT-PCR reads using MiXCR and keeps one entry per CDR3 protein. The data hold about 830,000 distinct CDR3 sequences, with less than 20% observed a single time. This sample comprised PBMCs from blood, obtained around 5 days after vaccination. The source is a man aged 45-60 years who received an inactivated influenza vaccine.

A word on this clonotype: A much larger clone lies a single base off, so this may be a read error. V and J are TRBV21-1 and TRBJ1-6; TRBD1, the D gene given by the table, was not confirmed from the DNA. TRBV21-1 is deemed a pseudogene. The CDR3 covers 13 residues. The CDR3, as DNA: TGTGCCAGCAGTTCAGGGGCGAATTCACCCCTCCACTTT. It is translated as CASSSGANSPLHF.

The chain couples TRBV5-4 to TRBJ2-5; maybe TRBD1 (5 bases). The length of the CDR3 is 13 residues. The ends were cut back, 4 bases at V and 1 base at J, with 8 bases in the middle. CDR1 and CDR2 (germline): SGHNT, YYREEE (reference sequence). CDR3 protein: CASSHDSQETQYF. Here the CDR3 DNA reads TGTGCCAGCAGCCATGACAGCCAAGAGACCCAGTACTTC.

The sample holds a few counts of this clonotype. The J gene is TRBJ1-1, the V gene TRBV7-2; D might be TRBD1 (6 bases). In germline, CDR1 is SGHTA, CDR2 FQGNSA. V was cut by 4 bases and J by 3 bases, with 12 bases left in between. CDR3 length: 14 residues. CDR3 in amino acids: CASSSATGYTEAFF. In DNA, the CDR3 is TGTGCCAGCAGCTCGGCGACAGGCTACACTGAAGCTTTCTTT.

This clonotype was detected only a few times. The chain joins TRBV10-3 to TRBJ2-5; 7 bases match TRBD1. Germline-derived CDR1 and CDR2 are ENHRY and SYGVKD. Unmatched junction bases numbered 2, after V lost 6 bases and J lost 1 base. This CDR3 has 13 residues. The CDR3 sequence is CAISGTVQETQYF. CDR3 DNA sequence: TGTGCCATCAGCGGGACAGTCCAAGAGACCCAGTACTTC.

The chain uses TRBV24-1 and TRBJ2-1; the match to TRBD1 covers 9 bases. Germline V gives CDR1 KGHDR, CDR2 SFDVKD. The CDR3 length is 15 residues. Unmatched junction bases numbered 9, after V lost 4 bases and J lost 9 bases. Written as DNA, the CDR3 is TGTGCCACCAGTGACCGACAGGGGGGGAAGAGTGAGCAGTTCTTC. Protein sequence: CATSDRQGGKSEQFF.

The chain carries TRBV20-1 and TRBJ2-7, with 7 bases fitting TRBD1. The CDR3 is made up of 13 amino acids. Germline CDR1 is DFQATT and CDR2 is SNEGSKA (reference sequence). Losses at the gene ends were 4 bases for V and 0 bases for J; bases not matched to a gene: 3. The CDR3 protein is CSANDRDSYEQYF. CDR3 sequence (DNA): TGCAGTGCTAATGACAGGGACTCCTACGAGCAGTACTTC.

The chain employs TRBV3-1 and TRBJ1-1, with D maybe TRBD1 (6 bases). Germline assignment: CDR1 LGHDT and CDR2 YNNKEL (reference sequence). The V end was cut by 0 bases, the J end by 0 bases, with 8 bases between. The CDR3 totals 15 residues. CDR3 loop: CASSQDAGVNTEAFF. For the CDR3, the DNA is TGTGCCAGCAGCCAAGATGCAGGGGTGAACACTGAAGCTTTCTTT.

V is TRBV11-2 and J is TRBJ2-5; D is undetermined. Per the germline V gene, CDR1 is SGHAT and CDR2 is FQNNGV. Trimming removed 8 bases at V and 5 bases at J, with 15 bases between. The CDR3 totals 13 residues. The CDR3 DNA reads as TGTGCCAGCCGACCCTCGGCCAAGGAGACCCAGTACTTC. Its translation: CASRPSAKETQYF.

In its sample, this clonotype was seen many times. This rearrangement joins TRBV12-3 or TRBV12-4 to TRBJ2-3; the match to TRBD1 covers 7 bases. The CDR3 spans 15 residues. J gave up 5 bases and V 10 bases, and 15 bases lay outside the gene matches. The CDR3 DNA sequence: TGTGCCACCGACCATCCCGAGGGGGCGTTAGATACGCAGTATTTT. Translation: CATDHPEGALDTQYF.

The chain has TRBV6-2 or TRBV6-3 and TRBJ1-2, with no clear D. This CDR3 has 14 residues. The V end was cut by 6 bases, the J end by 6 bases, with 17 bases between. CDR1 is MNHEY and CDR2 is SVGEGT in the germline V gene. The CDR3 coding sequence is TGTGCCAGCAGCCTTGGACGGGGAATTGATGGCTACACCTTC. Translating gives CASSLGRGIDGYTF.

CDR3 nucleotide sequence: TGCGCCAGCAGCCAACCCACGGGACAGGGGAACACTGAAGCTTTCTTT. Translating gives CASSQPTGQGNTEAFF. This sequence joins TRBV4-3 and TRBJ1-1; 9 nucleotides match TRBD1. The CDR3 runs 16 residues. Germline V lookup: CDR1 LGHNA, CDR2 YSLEER. The trim removed 2 bases at V and 1 base at J, leaving 5 bases unmatched.

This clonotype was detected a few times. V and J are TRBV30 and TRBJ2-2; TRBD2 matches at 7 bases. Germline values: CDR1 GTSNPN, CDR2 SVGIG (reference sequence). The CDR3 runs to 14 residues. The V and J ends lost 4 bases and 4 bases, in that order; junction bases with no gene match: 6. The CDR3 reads CAWMGGDRTGELFF. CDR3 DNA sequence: TGTGCCTGGATGGGAGGGGACCGCACCGGGGAGCTGTTTTTT.

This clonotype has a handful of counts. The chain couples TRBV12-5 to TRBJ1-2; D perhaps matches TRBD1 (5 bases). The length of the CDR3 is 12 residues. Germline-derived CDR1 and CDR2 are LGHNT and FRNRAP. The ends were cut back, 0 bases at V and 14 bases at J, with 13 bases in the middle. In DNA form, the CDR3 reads TGTGCTAGTGGTTTGGTACGGGGGGTCCCGACCTTC. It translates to CASGLVRGVPTF.

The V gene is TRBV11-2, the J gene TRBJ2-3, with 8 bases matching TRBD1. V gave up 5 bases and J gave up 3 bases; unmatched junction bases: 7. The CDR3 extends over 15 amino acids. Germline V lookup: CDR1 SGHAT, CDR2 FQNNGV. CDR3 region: CASSVGQGRTDTQYF. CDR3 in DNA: TGTGCCAGCAGCGTCGGACAGGGTCGGACAGATACGCAGTATTTT.

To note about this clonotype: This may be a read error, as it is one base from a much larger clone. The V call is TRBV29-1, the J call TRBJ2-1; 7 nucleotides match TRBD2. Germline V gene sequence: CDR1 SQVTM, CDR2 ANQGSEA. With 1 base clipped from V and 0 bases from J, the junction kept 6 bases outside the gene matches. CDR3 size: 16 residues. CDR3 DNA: TGCAGCGTTGAAGGGTGGCGGGGGAGCTCCTACAATGAGCAGTTCTTC. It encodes CSVEGWRGSSYNEQFF.

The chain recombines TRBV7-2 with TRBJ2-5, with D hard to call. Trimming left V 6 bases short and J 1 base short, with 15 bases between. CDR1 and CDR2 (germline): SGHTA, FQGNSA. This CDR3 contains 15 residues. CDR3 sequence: CASRSSSYFQETQYF. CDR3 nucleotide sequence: TGTGCCAGCAGGTCGAGTAGCTATTTCCAAGAGACCCAGTACTTC.

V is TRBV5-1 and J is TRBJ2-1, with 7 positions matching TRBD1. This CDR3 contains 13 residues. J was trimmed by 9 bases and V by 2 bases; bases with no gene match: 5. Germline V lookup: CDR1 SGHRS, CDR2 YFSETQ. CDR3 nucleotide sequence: TGCGCCAGCAGCTTCGGACAGGTTGGTGAGCAGTTCTTC. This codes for CASSFGQVGEQFF.

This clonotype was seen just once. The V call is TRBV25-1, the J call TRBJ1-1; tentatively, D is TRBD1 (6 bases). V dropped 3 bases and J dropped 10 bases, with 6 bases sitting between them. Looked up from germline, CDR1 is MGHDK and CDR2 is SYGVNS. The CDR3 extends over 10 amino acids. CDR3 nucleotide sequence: TGTGCCAGCAGTGACAGGGGAGCTTTCTTT. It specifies CASSDRGAFF.

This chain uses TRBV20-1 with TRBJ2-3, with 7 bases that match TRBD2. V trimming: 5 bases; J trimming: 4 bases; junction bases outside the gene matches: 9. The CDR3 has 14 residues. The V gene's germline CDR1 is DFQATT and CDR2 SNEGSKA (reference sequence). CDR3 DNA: TGCAGTGCTCCGGGACTTGGGGGGGCAGATACGCAGTATTTT. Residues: CSAPGLGGADTQYF.

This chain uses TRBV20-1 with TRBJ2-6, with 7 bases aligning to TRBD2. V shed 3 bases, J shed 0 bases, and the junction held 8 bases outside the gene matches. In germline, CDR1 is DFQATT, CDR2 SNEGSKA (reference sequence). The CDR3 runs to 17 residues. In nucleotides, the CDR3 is TGCAGTGCTAGTGAGCTAGCGGCAAGCTCTGGGGCCAACGTCCTGACTTTC. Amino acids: CSASELAASSGANVLTF.